The clone carrying this T cell receptor (beta chain) was counted at least ten times. TCRdb reanalyzed the PCR reads via MiXCR. Of approximately 15,000 clones detected, about 21% appear once; the ten largest clones hold approximately 13%. The source of the sample is a study of metastatic and nonmetastatic thyroid tumors. About the study: The authors compared repertoires across blood and tumor or nodule tissue from malignant and benign thyroid patients.

Germline V CDR1 and CDR2: SEHNR, FQNEAQ (reference sequence). Trimming shortened V by 5 bases and J by 6 bases, and 23 bases separated the two germline ends. The CDR3 contains 16 residues. All patients were treatment-naive before thyroid surgery. V and J are TRBV7-9 and TRBJ2-7; D unresolved. This TCR was recovered from a female donor with papillary thyroid cancer or a benign thyroid nodule (not recorded which). Some clones in this sample may be carry-over from other donors' samples. The specimen sequenced was blood. For the CDR3, the DNA is TGTGCCAGCAGCACCCGCTTGGTAGACGTCGCCGGCGAGCAGTACTTC. This gives the protein CASSTRLVDVAGEQYF.